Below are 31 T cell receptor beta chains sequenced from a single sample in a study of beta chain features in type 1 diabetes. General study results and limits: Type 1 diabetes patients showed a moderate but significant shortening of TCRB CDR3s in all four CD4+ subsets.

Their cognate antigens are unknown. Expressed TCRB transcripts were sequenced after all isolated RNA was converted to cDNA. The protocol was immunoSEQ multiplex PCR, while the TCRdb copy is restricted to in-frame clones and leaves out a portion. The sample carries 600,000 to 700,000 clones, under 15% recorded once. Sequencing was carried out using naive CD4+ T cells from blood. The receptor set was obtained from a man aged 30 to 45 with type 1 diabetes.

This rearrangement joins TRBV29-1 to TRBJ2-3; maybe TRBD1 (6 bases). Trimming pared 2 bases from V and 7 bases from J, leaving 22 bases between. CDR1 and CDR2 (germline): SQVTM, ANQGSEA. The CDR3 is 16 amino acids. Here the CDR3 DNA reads TGCAGCGTTGAATGGAATACAGGGAAGATGCGAAATACGCAGTATTTT. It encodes CSVEWNTGKMRNTQYF.

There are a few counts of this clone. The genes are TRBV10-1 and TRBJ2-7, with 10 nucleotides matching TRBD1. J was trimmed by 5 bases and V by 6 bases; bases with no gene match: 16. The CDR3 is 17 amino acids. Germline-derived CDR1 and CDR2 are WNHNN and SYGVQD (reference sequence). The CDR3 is CASSERRWGQGRHEQYF. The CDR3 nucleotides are TGCGCCAGCAGCGAGAGAAGATGGGGACAGGGGAGGCACGAGCAGTACTTC.

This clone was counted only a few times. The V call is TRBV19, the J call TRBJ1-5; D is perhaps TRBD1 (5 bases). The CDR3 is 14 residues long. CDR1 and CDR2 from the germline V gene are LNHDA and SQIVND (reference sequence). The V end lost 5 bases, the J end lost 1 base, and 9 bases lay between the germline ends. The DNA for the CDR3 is TGTGCCAGTAGTTTCCGGGACAGCAATCAGCCCCAGCATTTT. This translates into CASSFRDSNQPQHF.

The CDR3, as DNA: TGTGCCAGCAGCGACCCAGGGGCTCTCACTGAAGCTTTCTTT. Protein: CASSDPGALTEAFF. V and J are TRBV7-9 and TRBJ1-1; possible D gene TRBD1, 6 bases. Germline V CDR1 and CDR2: SEHNR, FQNEAQ (reference sequence). V shed 5 bases and J shed 4 bases, with 14 bases lying between them. The CDR3 is made up of 14 amino acids.

CDR3 loop: CASTESGSSYEQYF. The DNA for the CDR3 is TGTGCCAGTACCGAGAGCGGCTCCTCCTACGAGCAGTACTTC. The chain joins TRBV19 to TRBJ2-7, with D perhaps TRBD2 (5 bases). CDR1 LNHDA and CDR2 SQIVND come from the germline V gene (reference sequence). There are 14 residues in the CDR3. V was trimmed by 7 bases and J by 0 bases, leaving 13 bases between them.

CDR3 coding DNA: TGTGCCAGCAGCTTACGTACAGATCCTAGGCAAGAGACCCAGTACTTC. Protein product: CASSLRTDPRQETQYF. The V call is TRBV11-2, the J call TRBJ2-5, with D hard to call. The CDR3 has 16 amino acids. Germline-derived CDR1 and CDR2 are SGHAT and FQNNGV. V gave up 2 bases and J gave up 2 bases, with 15 bases separating them.

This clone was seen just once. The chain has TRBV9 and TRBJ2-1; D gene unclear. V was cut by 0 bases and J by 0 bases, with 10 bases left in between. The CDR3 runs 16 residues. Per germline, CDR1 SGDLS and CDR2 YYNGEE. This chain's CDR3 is CASSVDGASSYNEQFF. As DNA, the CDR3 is TGTGCCAGCAGCGTAGATGGCGCTAGCTCCTACAATGAGCAGTTCTTC.

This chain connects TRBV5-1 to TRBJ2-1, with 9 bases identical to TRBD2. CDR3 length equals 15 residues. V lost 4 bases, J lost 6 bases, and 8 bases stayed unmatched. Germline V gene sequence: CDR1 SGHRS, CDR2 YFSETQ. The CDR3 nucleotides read TGCGCCAGCAGCCACTCTAGCGGGGTAACCAATGAGCAGTTCTTC. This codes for CASSHSSGVTNEQFF.

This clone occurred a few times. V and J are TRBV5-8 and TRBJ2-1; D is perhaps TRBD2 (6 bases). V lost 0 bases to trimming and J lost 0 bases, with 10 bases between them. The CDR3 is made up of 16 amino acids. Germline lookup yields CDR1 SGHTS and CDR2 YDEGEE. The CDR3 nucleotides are TGTGCCAGCAGCTTGGGGCTGGGGGGCTCCTACAATGAGCAGTTCTTC. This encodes CASSLGLGGSYNEQFF. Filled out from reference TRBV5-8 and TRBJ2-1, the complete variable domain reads EAGVTQSPTHLIKTRGQQATLRCSPISGHTSVYWYQQALGLGLQFLLWYDEGEERNRGNFPPRFSGRQFPNYSSELNVNALELEDSALYLCASSLGLGGSYNEQFFGPGTRLTVL.

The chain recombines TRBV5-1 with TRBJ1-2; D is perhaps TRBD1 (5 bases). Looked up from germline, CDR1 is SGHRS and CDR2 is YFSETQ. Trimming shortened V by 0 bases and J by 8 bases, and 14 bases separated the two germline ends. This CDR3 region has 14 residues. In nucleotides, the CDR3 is TGCGCCAGCAGCTTGGGGACACCGGCAAGGGGCTACACCTTC. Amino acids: CASSLGTPARGYTF.

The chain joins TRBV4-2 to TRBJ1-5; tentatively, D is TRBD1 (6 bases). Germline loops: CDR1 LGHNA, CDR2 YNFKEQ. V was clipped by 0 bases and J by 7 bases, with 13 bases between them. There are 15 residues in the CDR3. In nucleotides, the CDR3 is TGTGCCAGCAGCCAAGATCCGACAGGTGTACAGCCCCAGCATTTT. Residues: CASSQDPTGVQPQHF.

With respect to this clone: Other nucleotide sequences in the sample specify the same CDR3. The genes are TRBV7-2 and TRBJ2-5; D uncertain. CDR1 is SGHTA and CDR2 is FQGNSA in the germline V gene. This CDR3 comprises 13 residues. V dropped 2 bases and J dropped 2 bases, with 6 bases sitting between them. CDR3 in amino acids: CASSLSGQETQYF. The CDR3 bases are TGTGCCAGCAGCTTAAGTGGACAAGAGACCCAGTACTTC.

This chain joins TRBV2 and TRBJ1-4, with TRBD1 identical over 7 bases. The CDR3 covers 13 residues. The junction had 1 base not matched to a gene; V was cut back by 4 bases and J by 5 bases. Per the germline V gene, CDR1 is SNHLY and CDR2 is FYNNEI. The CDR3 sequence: CASSVGQNEKLFF. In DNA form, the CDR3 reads TGTGCCAGCAGTGTGGGACAGAATGAAAAACTGTTTTTT.

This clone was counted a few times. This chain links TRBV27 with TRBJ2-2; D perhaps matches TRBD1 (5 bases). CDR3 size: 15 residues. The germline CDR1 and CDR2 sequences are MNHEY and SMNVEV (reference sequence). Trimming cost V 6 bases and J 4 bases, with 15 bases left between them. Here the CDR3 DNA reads TGTGCCAGCAGATCTCCTACAGGAAGCACCGGGGAGCTGTTTTTT. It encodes CASRSPTGSTGELFF.

CDR3 region: CASSFKPQGRSFFGELFF. For the CDR3, the DNA is TGTGCCAGCAGTTTCAAGCCGCAGGGCAGGTCCTTCTTCGGGGAGCTGTTTTTT. This chain joins TRBV27 and TRBJ2-2, with TRBD1 as a possible D gene (5 bases). Deletions cut 3 bases from V and 7 bases from J, with 24 bases between. Germline V CDR1 and CDR2: MNHEY, SMNVEV (reference sequence). This CDR3 has 18 amino acids.

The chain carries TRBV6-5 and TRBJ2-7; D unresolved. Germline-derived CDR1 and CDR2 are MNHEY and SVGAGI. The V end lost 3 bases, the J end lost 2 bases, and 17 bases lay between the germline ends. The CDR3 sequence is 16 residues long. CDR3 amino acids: CASSYGISSPTYEQYF. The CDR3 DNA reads TGTGCCAGCAGTTATGGGATTTCTTCTCCGACCTACGAGCAGTACTTC.

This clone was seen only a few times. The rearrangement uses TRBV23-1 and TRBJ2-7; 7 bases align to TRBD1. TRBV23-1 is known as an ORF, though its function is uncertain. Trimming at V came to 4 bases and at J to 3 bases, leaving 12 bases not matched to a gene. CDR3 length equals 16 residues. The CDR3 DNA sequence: TGCGCCAGCAGTCCCACCGGGACAGCTTTAGGCTACGAGCAGTACTTC. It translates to CASSPTGTALGYEQYF.

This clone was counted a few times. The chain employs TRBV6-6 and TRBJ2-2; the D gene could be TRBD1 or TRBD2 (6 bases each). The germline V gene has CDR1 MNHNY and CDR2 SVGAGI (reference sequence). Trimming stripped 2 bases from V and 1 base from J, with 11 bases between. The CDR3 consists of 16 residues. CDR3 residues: CASSYPGAQNTGELFF. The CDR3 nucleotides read TGTGCCAGCAGTTACCCGGGGGCCCAGAACACCGGGGAGCTGTTTTTT.

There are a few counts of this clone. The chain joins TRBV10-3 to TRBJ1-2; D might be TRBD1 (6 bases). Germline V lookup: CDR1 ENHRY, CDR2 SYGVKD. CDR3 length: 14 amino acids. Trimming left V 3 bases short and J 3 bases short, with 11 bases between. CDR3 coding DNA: TGTGCCATCAGTGACTTGGGGGGCCACTATGGCTACACCTTC. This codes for CAISDLGGHYGYTF.

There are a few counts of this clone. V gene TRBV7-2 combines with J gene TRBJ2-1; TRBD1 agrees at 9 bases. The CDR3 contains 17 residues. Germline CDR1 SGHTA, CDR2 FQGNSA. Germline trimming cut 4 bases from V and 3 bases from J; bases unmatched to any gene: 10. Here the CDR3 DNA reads TGTGCCAGCAGCTCGGAGCCCCGGGACAGGGTCTACAATGAGCAGTTCTTC. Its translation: CASSSEPRDRVYNEQFF.

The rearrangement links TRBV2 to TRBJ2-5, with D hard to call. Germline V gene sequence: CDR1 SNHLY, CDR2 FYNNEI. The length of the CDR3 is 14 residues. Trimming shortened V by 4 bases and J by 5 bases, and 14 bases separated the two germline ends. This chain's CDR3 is CASSAGLPRETQYF. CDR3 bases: TGTGCCAGCAGTGCAGGCTTACCTAGGGAGACCCAGTACTTC.

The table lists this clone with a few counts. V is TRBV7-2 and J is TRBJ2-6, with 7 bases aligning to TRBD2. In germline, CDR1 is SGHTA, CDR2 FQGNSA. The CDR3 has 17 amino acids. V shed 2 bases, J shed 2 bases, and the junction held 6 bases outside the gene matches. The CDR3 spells CASSLSPGLPGANVLTF. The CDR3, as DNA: TGTGCCAGCAGCTTATCCCCGGGACTACCTGGGGCCAACGTCCTGACTTTC.

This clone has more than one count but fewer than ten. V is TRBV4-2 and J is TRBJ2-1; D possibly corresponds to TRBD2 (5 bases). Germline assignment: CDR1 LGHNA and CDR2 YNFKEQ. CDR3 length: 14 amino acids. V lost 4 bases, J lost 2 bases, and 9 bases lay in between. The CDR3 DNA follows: TGTGCCAGCAGCCGGGAGCGCGCCTACAATGAGCAGTTCTTC. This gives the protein CASSRERAYNEQFF.

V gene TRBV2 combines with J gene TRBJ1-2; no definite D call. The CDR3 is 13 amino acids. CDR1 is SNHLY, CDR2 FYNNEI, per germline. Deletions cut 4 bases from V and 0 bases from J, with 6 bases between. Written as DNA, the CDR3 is TGTGCCAGCAGTGTGACTTCTAACTATGGCTACACCTTC. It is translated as CASSVTSNYGYTF.

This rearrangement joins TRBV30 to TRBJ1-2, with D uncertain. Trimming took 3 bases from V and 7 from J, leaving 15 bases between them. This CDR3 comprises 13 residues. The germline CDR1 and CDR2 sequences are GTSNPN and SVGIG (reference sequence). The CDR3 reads CAWRTAEVGGYTF. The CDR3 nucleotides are TGTGCCTGGAGGACGGCCGAGGTGGGTGGCTACACCTTC.

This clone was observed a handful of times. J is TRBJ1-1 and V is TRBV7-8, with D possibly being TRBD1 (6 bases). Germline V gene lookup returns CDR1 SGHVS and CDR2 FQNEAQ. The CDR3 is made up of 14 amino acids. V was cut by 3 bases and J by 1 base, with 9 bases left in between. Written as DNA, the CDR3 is TGTGCCAGCAGCTTTTCGACAGGGAACACTGAAGCTTTCTTT. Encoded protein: CASSFSTGNTEAFF. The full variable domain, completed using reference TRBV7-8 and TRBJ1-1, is GAGVSQSPRYKVAKRGQDVALRCDPISGHVSLFWYQQALGQGPEFLTYFQNEAQLDKSGLPSDRFFAERPEGSVSTLKIQRTQQEDSAVYLCASSFSTGNTEAFFGQGTRLTVV.

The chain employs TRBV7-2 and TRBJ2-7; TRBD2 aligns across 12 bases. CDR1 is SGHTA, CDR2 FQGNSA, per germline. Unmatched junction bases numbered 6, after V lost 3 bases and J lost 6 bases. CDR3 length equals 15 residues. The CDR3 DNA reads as TGTGCCAGCAGCTTTACCCTAGCGGGGGGGCGCGAGCAGTACTTC. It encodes CASSFTLAGGREQYF.

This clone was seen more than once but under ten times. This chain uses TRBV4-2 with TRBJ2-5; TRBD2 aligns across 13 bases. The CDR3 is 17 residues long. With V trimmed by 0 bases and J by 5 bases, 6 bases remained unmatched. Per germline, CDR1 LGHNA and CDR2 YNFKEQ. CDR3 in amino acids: CASSQDWGLAGWETQYF. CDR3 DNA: TGTGCCAGCAGCCAAGATTGGGGACTAGCGGGGTGGGAGACCCAGTACTTC.

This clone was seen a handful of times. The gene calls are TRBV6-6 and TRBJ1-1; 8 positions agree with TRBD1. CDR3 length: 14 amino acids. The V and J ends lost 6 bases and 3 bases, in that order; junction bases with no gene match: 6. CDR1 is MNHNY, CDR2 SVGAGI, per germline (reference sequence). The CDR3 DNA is TGTGCCAGCAGCCTTGGACAGGGAGACACTGAAGCTTTCTTT. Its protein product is CASSLGQGDTEAFF.

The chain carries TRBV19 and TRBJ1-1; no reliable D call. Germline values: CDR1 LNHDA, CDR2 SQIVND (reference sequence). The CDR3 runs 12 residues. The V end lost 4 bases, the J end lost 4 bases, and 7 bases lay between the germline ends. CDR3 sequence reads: CASSRVGTEAFF. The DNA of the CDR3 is TGTGCCAGTAGTAGGGTGGGCACTGAAGCTTTCTTT.

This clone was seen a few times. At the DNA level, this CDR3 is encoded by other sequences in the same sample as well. The CDR3 is CASSLGEGNTIYF. The DNA of the CDR3 is TGTGCCAGCAGCTTAGGGGAAGGAAACACCATATATTTT. The rearrangement uses TRBV7-9 and TRBJ1-3; D is unclear. V was clipped by 1 base and J by 4 bases, with 5 bases between them. Germline V gene sequence: CDR1 SEHNR, CDR2 FQNEAQ (reference sequence). The CDR3 has 13 residues.